Shown below are 31 T cell receptor beta chains from a single sample sequenced in a study of cytomegalovirus exposure and HLA in healthy donors. Measured with immunoSEQ multiplex PCR; TCRdb has only the in-frame clones, and not every one. The sample contains 80,000 to 90,000 clones, about 96% of which appear only once. Sequencing was carried out using PBMCs. The receptor set was obtained from a man between 18 and 29 years old in good health and CMV-seronegative.

The chain joins TRBV5-1 to TRBJ2-2; 8 bases are a match to TRBD2. This CDR3 has 16 amino acids. Losses at the gene ends were 6 bases for V and 8 bases for J; bases not matched to a gene: 15. Germline values: CDR1 SGHRS, CDR2 YFSETQ. In DNA, the CDR3 is TGCGCCAGCACACCCGGAGCGGGAGCTTCAGGAGGGGAGCTGTTTTTT. Translating it yields CASTPGAGASGGELFF.

V is TRBV6-5 and J is TRBJ1-2; 7 nucleotides match TRBD1. The CDR3 sequence is 15 residues long. Germline V gives CDR1 MNHEY, CDR2 SVGAGI. The junction had 4 bases not matched to a gene; V was cut back by 0 bases and J by 3 bases. The DNA of the CDR3 is TGTGCCAGCAGTTACTCGACAGGGCCTCACTATGGCTACACCTTC. Its protein is CASSYSTGPHYGYTF.

V gene TRBV5-1 combines with J gene TRBJ1-2, with TRBD1 identical over 7 bases. Trimming cost V 3 bases and J 6 bases; bases outside gene matches: 5. Germline-derived CDR1 and CDR2 are SGHRS and YFSETQ. The CDR3 contains 13 residues. The CDR3 sequence: CASSSGDSHGYTF. For the CDR3, the DNA is TGCGCCAGCAGCTCTGGGGACAGTCATGGCTACACCTTC.

J is TRBJ2-7 and V is TRBV14; TRBD2 matches 7 bases. V lost 1 base and J lost 3; bases outside the gene matches: 6. This CDR3 comprises 15 residues. The germline V gene has CDR1 SGHDN and CDR2 FVKESK. CDR3 nucleotide sequence: TGTGCCAGCAGCCAAGGATCTAGCGGAGGCTACGAGCAGTACTTC. Translated, it gives CASSQGSSGGYEQYF.

The chain joins TRBV5-4 to TRBJ1-4; 10 nucleotides align to TRBD1. The junction had 5 bases not matched to a gene; V was cut back by 4 bases and J by 5 bases. Looked up from germline, CDR1 is SGHNT and CDR2 is YYREEE (reference sequence). The CDR3 runs 15 residues. The DNA for the CDR3 is TGTGCCAGCAGCCCTGACAGGGGGCGGAATGAAAAACTGTTTTTT. Encoded protein: CASSPDRGRNEKLFF.

A single count supports this clone. The chain is built from TRBV9 and TRBJ2-6, with D tentatively TRBD2 (6 bases). V lost 3 bases to trimming and J lost 2 bases, with 6 bases between them. The CDR3 covers 14 residues. From germline, CDR1 is SGDLS and CDR2 YYNGEE. CDR3 residues: CASSGRAGANVLTF. Here the CDR3 DNA reads TGTGCCAGCAGCGGGAGGGCTGGGGCCAACGTCCTGACTTTC. Supplemented by reference TRBV9 and TRBJ2-6, the full variable domain reads DSGVTQTPKHLITATGQRVTLRCSPRSGDLSVYWYQQSLDQGLQFLIQYYNGEERAKGNILERFSAQQFPDLHSELNLSSLELGDSALYFCASSGRAGANVLTFGAGSRLTVL.

CDR3 amino acids: CASSSFSGRKDEQFF. The CDR3 DNA reads TGTGCCAGCAGCTCCTTTAGCGGGAGGAAGGATGAGCAGTTCTTC. The rearrangement links TRBV5-4 to TRBJ2-1; 10 bases are a match to TRBD2. After removal of 3 bases from V and 8 bases from J, the junction contained 8 bases not matched to a gene. CDR1 and CDR2 (germline): SGHNT, YYREEE (reference sequence). This CDR3 contains 15 residues.

This clone has just one count. The J gene is TRBJ1-1, the V gene TRBV7-9, with TRBD1 as a possible D gene (6 bases). V was trimmed by 2 bases and J by 5 bases, leaving 12 bases between them. Germline V gene data show CDR1 as SEHNR and CDR2 as FQNEAQ (reference sequence). The CDR3 has 14 residues. The CDR3 loop reads CASSLRYRETEAFF. Written as DNA, the CDR3 is TGTGCCAGCAGCTTACGGTACAGGGAAACTGAAGCTTTCTTT.

The rearrangement joins TRBV2 to TRBJ2-1, with 9 positions matching TRBD2. Trimming removed 6 bases from V and 8 bases from J; junction bases left unmatched: 11. Looked up from germline, CDR1 is SNHLY and CDR2 is FYNNEI. The CDR3 spans 15 residues. This CDR3 reads CASSVGLASPDEQFF. CDR3 DNA: TGTGCCAGCAGCGTTGGACTAGCGTCCCCCGATGAGCAGTTCTTC. Filled out from reference TRBV2 and TRBJ2-1, the complete variable domain reads EPEVTQTPSHQVTQMGQEVILRCVPISNHLYFYWYRQILGQKVEFLVSFYNNEISEKSEIFDDQFSVERPDGSNFTLKIRSTKLEDSAMYFCASSVGLASPDEQFFGPGTRLTVL.

This clone has a handful of counts. V usage is TRBV10-3 and J usage is TRBJ2-1; 10 bases are shared with TRBD2. The CDR3 runs to 15 residues. Germline lookup yields CDR1 ENHRY and CDR2 SYGVKD. V shed 6 bases, J shed 5 bases, and the junction held 7 bases outside the gene matches. CDR3 loop: CAIRGSSGRHNEQFF. The CDR3 DNA is TGTGCCATCAGAGGATCTAGCGGGAGACACAATGAGCAGTTCTTC.

The CDR3 DNA follows: TGTGCCAGCAGCGTAGGGGGTAGCGGGAGTTCGGATACGCAGTATTTT. This sequence encodes CASSVGGSGSSDTQYF. The rearrangement joins TRBV9 to TRBJ2-3; 9 bases agree with TRBD2. Germline CDR1 is SGDLS and CDR2 is YYNGEE. V shed 0 bases and J 6 bases; nucleotides not matched to a gene: 8. CDR3 length equals 16 residues.

J is TRBJ2-7 and V is TRBV6-5, with D unresolved. CDR1 is MNHEY, CDR2 SVGAGI, per germline. CDR3 size: 16 residues. The ends were cut back, 0 bases at V and 2 bases at J, with 14 bases in the middle. CDR3 protein: CASSYSTRPTPYEQYF. CDR3 coding DNA: TGTGCCAGCAGTTACTCCACCCGACCGACACCCTACGAGCAGTACTTC.

The genes are TRBV30 and TRBJ2-1; 8 bases line up with TRBD2. CDR3 length: 17 amino acids. V lost 1 base and J lost 0; bases outside the gene matches: 8. Germline values: CDR1 GTSNPN, CDR2 SVGIG (reference sequence). The CDR3 here is CAWSAYSGTSSYNEQFF. The CDR3 DNA sequence: TGTGCCTGGAGTGCCTACTCCGGGACTAGCTCCTACAATGAGCAGTTCTTC.

CDR3 coding DNA: TGTGCCTGGAGACACAGGGGAACTGAAGCTTTCTTT. Translation: CAWRHRGTEAFF. The chain is built from TRBV30 and TRBJ1-1; 7 nucleotides line up with TRBD1. The CDR3 runs to 12 residues. CDR1 and CDR2 (germline): GTSNPN, SVGIG (reference sequence). The V gene end was trimmed by 3 bases and the J gene end by 5 bases; junction bases not matched to a gene: 3. The variable domain in full, completed from reference TRBV30 and TRBJ1-1, reads SQTIHQWPATLVQPVGSPLSLECTVEGTSNPNLYWYRQAAGRGLQLLFYSVGIGQISSEVPQNLSASRPQDRQFILSSKKLLLSDSGFYLCAWRHRGTEAFFGQGTRLTVV.

V usage is TRBV5-4 and J usage is TRBJ2-5; TRBD1 agrees at 7 bases. The junction had 9 bases not matched to a gene; V was cut back by 6 bases and J by 1 base. The CDR3 is 15 residues long. Looked up from germline, CDR1 is SGHNT and CDR2 is YYREEE (reference sequence). DNA of the CDR3: TGTGCCAGCACCGCTGGGGGACAGCCCCAAGAGACCCAGTACTTC. It specifies CASTAGGQPQETQYF.

This sequence joins TRBV28 and TRBJ1-3; D unresolved. The CDR3 is 11 residues long. V lost 7 bases and J lost 7, with 8 bases in between. Per germline, CDR1 MDHEN and CDR2 SYDVKM. In DNA, the CDR3 is TGTGCCAGCAACATTCAGAACACCATATATTTT. Its translation: CASNIQNTIYF. Using reference TRBV28 and TRBJ1-3 for the parts outside the CDR3, the full variable domain is DVKVTQSSRYLVKRTGEKVFLECVQDMDHENMFWYRQDPGLGLRLIYFSYDVKMKEKGDIPEGYSVSREKKERFSLILESASTNQTSMYLCASNIQNTIYFGEGSWLTVV.

This clone was seen only once. The genes are TRBV11-2 and TRBJ2-1; 8 bases fit TRBD1. Germline values: CDR1 SGHAT, CDR2 FQNNGV. With 1 base clipped from V and 4 bases from J, the junction kept 9 bases outside the gene matches. The CDR3 has 17 amino acids. The CDR3 sequence: CASSLVYGQGAYNEQFF. The CDR3 DNA reads TGTGCCAGCAGCTTAGTCTACGGTCAGGGGGCTTACAATGAGCAGTTCTTC.

The CDR3 reads CASSAGLAGIQTQYF. The CDR3 DNA sequence: TGTGCCAGCAGCGCGGGACTAGCGGGAATACAGACCCAGTACTTC. The chain employs TRBV11-3 and TRBJ2-5; TRBD2 aligns across 13 bases. Germline V gene lookup returns CDR1 SGHNT and CDR2 YENEEA. CDR3 length: 15 residues. Losses at the gene ends were 5 bases for V and 6 bases for J; bases not matched to a gene: 6.

The chain links TRBV7-2 to TRBJ2-5, with TRBD2 matching 8 bases. Germline CDR1 and CDR2: SGHTA and FQGNSA. V dropped 3 bases and J dropped 5; count of bases not matched to a gene: 8. The CDR3 totals 15 residues. The CDR3 region is CASSFQSGGRETQYF. CDR3 coding DNA: TGTGCCAGCAGCTTCCAATCCGGCGGGAGGGAGACCCAGTACTTC. The full variable domain, completed using reference TRBV7-2 and TRBJ2-5, is GAGVSQSPSNKVTEKGKDVELRCDPISGHTALYWYRQSLGQGLEFLIYFQGNSAPDKSGLPSDRFSAERTGGSVSTLTIQRTQQEDSAVYLCASSFQSGGRETQYFGPGTRLLVL.

J is TRBJ2-3 and V is TRBV15; D is undetermined. The V gene lost 1 base and the J gene lost 6 bases, with 8 bases spanning the gap. Germline CDR1 reads LNHNV; CDR2 reads YYDKDF (reference sequence). This CDR3 is 13 amino acids long. The CDR3 protein is CATSRVSVDTQYF. CDR3 DNA sequence: TGTGCCACCAGCAGAGTGTCCGTGGATACGCAGTATTTT.

The CDR3 region has the DNA TGTGCCAGCAGTTGGGGTGGCGGGGCCAAAAACATTCAGTACTTC. Protein sequence: CASSWGGGAKNIQYF. The chain has TRBV27 and TRBJ2-4, with a weak D call TRBD2 (5 bases). The CDR3 sequence is 15 residues long. The germline V gene encodes CDR1 MNHEY and CDR2 SMNVEV (reference sequence). Trimming left V 4 bases short and J 1 base short, with 11 bases between.

The chain combines TRBV6-1 with TRBJ1-4; the D is unclear. The CDR3 is 14 amino acids. In germline, CDR1 is MNHNS, CDR2 SASEGT. Trimming took 3 bases from V and 7 from J, leaving 12 bases between them. The CDR3 DNA reads as TGTGCCAGCAGTGACAGAGGGAAGACTGAAAAACTGTTTTTT. This translates into CASSDRGKTEKLFF.

This rearrangement joins TRBV7-8 to TRBJ2-3; no definite D call. The CDR3 sequence is 14 residues long. Trimming left V 4 bases short and J 6 bases short, with 14 bases between. Germline CDR1 SGHVS, CDR2 FQNEAQ. CDR3 sequence: CASSSTGNHDTQYF. The DNA of the CDR3 is TGTGCCAGCAGCTCGACTGGTAATCACGATACGCAGTATTTT.

The rearrangement joins TRBV27 to TRBJ2-2; D ambiguous. V lost 6 bases, J lost 0 bases, and 8 bases lay in between. Germline V lookup: CDR1 MNHEY, CDR2 SMNVEV (reference sequence). The CDR3 consists of 14 residues. The CDR3 coding sequence is TGTGCCAGCAGCCGTCAGTCGAACACCGGGGAGCTGTTTTTT. Translation: CASSRQSNTGELFF.

This clone was seen only once. The CDR3 is CASSLVGTAKNTEAFF. The CDR3 DNA follows: TGCGCCAGCAGCTTGGTGGGGACAGCGAAGAACACTGAAGCTTTCTTT. The chain has TRBV5-1 and TRBJ1-1; 7 nucleotides align to TRBD1. Unmatched junction bases numbered 6, after V lost 0 bases and J lost 1 base. This CDR3 spans 16 amino acids. Germline CDR1 is SGHRS and CDR2 is YFSETQ.

This clone has only one observation. The V gene is TRBV11-3, the J gene TRBJ1-2; perhaps TRBD1 as D (5 bases). Trimming stripped 5 bases from V and 4 bases from J, with 14 bases between. The CDR3 runs 14 residues. CDR1 SGHNT and CDR2 YENEEA come from the germline V gene. CDR3 sequence reads: CASSPPGGGYGYTF. The CDR3 DNA reads as TGTGCCAGCAGCCCACCGGGCGGGGGCTATGGCTACACCTTC.

This chain links TRBV27 with TRBJ2-3; 14 bases are a match to TRBD2. The CDR3 is made up of 18 amino acids. Germline CDR1 and CDR2: MNHEY and SMNVEV (reference sequence). V lost 4 bases to trimming and J lost 6 bases; unmatched junction nucleotides: 12. Here the CDR3 reads CASSSGTSGRPVVDTQYF. In DNA form, the CDR3 reads TGTGCCAGCAGTTCCGGGACTAGCGGGAGACCGGTGGTGGATACGCAGTATTTT.

CDR3 loop: CASSHRQGAKTQYF. DNA for the CDR3: TGTGCCAGCAGCCATAGACAGGGAGCGAAGACCCAGTACTTC. J is TRBJ2-5 and V is TRBV7-8; 7 bases match TRBD1. Germline V gene sequence: CDR1 SGHVS, CDR2 FQNEAQ. The CDR3 covers 14 residues. V dropped 5 bases and J dropped 6; count of bases not matched to a gene: 9.

The chain recombines TRBV10-3 with TRBJ2-3, with 10 bases lining up with TRBD1. CDR1 is ENHRY and CDR2 is SYGVKD in the germline V gene. This CDR3 has 14 amino acids. As DNA, the CDR3 is TGTCCCCATCCAGGACAGGGGGAGACAGATACGCAGTATTTT. Translating it yields CPHPGQGETDTQYF.

V gene TRBV7-9 combines with J gene TRBJ1-2; D is unclear. Trimming shortened V by 4 bases and J by 0 bases, and 9 bases separated the two germline ends. CDR1 SEHNR and CDR2 FQNEAQ come from the germline V gene (reference sequence). This CDR3 comprises 14 residues. The CDR3 coding sequence is TGTGCCAGCAGCTCCCAATCAGCTAACTATGGCTACACCTTC. Translation gives CASSSQSANYGYTF.

The gene calls are TRBV5-1 and TRBJ2-3; 9 bases match TRBD2. This CDR3 region has 17 residues. After removal of 0 bases from V and 4 bases from J, the junction contained 9 bases not matched to a gene. CDR1 is SGHRS, CDR2 YFSETQ, per germline. The CDR3 here is CASSLASRGRGADTQYF. DNA of the CDR3: TGCGCCAGCAGCTTGGCGTCGCGCGGGAGGGGAGCAGATACGCAGTATTTT.